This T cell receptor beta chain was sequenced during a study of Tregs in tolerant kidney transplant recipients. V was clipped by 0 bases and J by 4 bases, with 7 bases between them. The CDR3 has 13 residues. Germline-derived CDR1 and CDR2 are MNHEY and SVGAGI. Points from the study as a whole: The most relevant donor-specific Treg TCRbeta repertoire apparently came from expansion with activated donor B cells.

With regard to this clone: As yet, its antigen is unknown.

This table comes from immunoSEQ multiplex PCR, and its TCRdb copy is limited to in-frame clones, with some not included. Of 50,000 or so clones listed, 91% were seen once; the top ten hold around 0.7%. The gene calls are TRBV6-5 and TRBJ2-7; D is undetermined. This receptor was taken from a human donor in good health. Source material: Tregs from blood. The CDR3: CASSYSEGYEQYF. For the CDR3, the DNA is TGTGCCAGCAGTTACTCAGAAGGGTACGAGCAGTACTTC.